This entry lists 21 T cell receptor beta chains sequenced from one sample in a study of shared clonotypes between healthy human individuals. TCRdb's copy holds only in-frame clones and misses some; the assay was immunoSEQ multiplex PCR. This table has approximately 250,000 clones, just over 65% appearing once. The source material was memory CD4+ T cells sorted from blood. The subset denotes: CD45RA-negative fraction. The receptors derive from a young man in good health.

About this clone itself: The junction shows a germline mismatch at one end, possibly a read error. Other DNA sequences within the sample encode an identical CDR3. This rearrangement joins TRBV4-1 to TRBJ2-1; 7 bases agree with TRBD2. The CDR3 spans 13 residues. Germline CDR1 MGHRA, CDR2 YSYEKL. The CDR3, as DNA: TGTGCCAGCAGCTTGCGGACTAGGTATGAGCAGTTCTTC. Its protein product is CASSLRTRYEQFF.

The gene calls are TRBV10-3 and TRBJ1-5; possibly TRBD1 for D (5 bases). The V end lost 2 bases, the J end lost 5 bases, and 19 bases lay between the germline ends. CDR1 and CDR2 (germline): ENHRY, SYGVKD. The CDR3 sequence is 17 residues long. The CDR3 sequence is CAISEAFDSPYYQPQHF. CDR3 bases: TGTGCCATCAGTGAGGCTTTTGACAGTCCCTACTATCAGCCCCAGCATTTT.

This chain joins TRBV10-2 and TRBJ2-1; TRBD2 matches 7 bases. V shed 0 bases and J 12 bases; nucleotides not matched to a gene: 8. The CDR3 runs 14 residues. Germline values: CDR1 WSHSY, CDR2 SAAADI. CDR3 nucleotide sequence: TGCGCCAGCAGTGAGTCAGGTTCGGGGAGGGGGCAGTTCTTC. This gives the protein CASSESGSGRGQFF.

The rearrangement links TRBV4-1 to TRBJ2-5; TRBD2 matches 7 bases. This CDR3 spans 15 amino acids. Germline CDR1 reads MGHRA; CDR2 reads YSYEKL. J was trimmed by 1 base and V by 3 bases; bases with no gene match: 5. In nucleotides, the CDR3 is TGCGCCAGCAGCCACTCGGGACTAACCCAAGAGACCCAGTACTTC. Translated, it gives CASSHSGLTQETQYF.

This clone has a handful of counts. The rearrangement links TRBV6-1 to TRBJ2-5; D gene ambiguous. Per germline, CDR1 MNHNS and CDR2 SASEGT. V lost 4 bases and J 5 bases, leaving 8 bases between the germline ends. This CDR3 spans 12 amino acids. Here the CDR3 DNA reads TGTGCCAGCAGTGTCCTAAGGGAGACCCAGTACTTC. The encoded protein is CASSVLRETQYF.

This clone was seen a single time. The V and J genes are TRBV6-1 and TRBJ1-2; no clear D. The V gene's germline CDR1 is MNHNS and CDR2 SASEGT. The V and J ends lost 10 bases and 6 bases respectively, with 18 bases between them. The CDR3 runs to 13 residues. As DNA, the CDR3 is TGTGCCATGGCGACGGGGTTTCGGGATGGCTACACCTTC. As protein: CAMATGFRDGYTF.

The CDR3 DNA is TGTGCCAGCAGTTTATTAGGGCTAGCGGGAGGAGGAGAGACCCAGTACTTC. Protein product: CASSLLGLAGGGETQYF. The J gene is TRBJ2-5, the V gene TRBV27, with 11 bases that match TRBD2. With 1 base clipped from V and 4 bases from J, the junction kept 8 bases outside the gene matches. CDR3 size: 17 residues. The germline V gene has CDR1 MNHEY and CDR2 SMNVEV (reference sequence).

This clone has only a few counts. The chain links TRBV7-9 to TRBJ1-2, with a weak D call TRBD1 (6 bases). Deletions cut 5 bases from V and 4 bases from J, with 14 bases between. CDR3 length equals 14 residues. The V gene's germline CDR1 is SEHNR and CDR2 FQNEAQ (reference sequence). CDR3 amino acids: CASSPLQGSYGYTF. CDR3 in DNA: TGTGCCAGCAGCCCCCTCCAGGGGTCCTATGGCTACACCTTC.

This clone was recorded only once. As DNA, the CDR3 is TGTGCCAGCAAGGGGCACGCCGGCTATGGCTACACCTTC. Its protein product is CASKGHAGYGYTF. The chain has TRBV27 and TRBJ1-2; perhaps TRBD1 as D (5 bases). The germline V gene encodes CDR1 MNHEY and CDR2 SMNVEV (reference sequence). This CDR3 contains 13 residues. V was pared by 7 bases and J by 4 bases, with 13 bases between.

This clone showed up just a few times. The V call is TRBV28, the J call TRBJ2-5, with D maybe TRBD2 (5 bases). Germline values: CDR1 MDHEN, CDR2 SYDVKM. The CDR3 extends over 12 amino acids. The germline V and J ends were trimmed by 4 bases and 8 bases, with 11 bases remaining between them. Written as DNA, the CDR3 is TGTGCCAGCAGTTCTACACGGGATACCCAGTACTTC. Translated: CASSSTRDTQYF.

The chain carries TRBV7-9 and TRBJ1-1; no firm D call. Trimming stripped 1 base from V and 3 bases from J, with 12 bases between. Per germline, CDR1 SEHNR and CDR2 FQNEAQ (reference sequence). The CDR3 is made up of 15 amino acids. DNA of the CDR3: TGTGCCAGCAGCTTAGACCAAAGGAGGGACACTGAAGCTTTCTTT. Its protein is CASSLDQRRDTEAFF.

This rearrangement joins TRBV28 to TRBJ2-3; 8 bases align to TRBD2. This CDR3 is built from 16 residues. Germline V gene lookup returns CDR1 MDHEN and CDR2 SYDVKM. Unmatched junction bases numbered 12, after V lost 5 bases and J lost 5 bases. CDR3: CASSSSGTGYGDTQYF. The CDR3 bases are TGTGCCAGCAGTAGTAGCGGGACGGGTTACGGAGATACGCAGTATTTT.

The chain links TRBV7-2 to TRBJ1-2, with TRBD1 as a possible D gene (5 bases). The CDR3 runs to 14 residues. Trimming left V 1 base short and J 8 bases short, with 14 bases between. Germline CDR1 is SGHTA and CDR2 is FQGNSA. The DNA of the CDR3 is TGTGCCAGCAGCTTAGGGGCCGGGGGTAGAGGCTACACCTTC. It is translated as CASSLGAGGRGYTF.

The rearrangement uses TRBV29-1 and TRBJ1-2; 7 bases align to TRBD1. Germline CDR1 SQVTM, CDR2 ANQGSEA. The junction had 8 bases not matched to a gene; V was cut back by 6 bases and J by 4 bases. The CDR3 length is 13 residues. The CDR3 region is CSVLIQGTYGYTF. DNA of the CDR3: TGCAGCGTCCTGATACAGGGGACCTATGGCTACACCTTC.

The sample holds a few counts of this clone. This sample also contains other DNA sequences that code for the same CDR3. The gene calls are TRBV6-1 and TRBJ1-2; D is undetermined. Trimming stripped 6 bases from V and 2 bases from J, with 10 bases between. CDR1 MNHNS and CDR2 SASEGT come from the germline V gene. This CDR3 contains 13 residues. The CDR3 spells CASSERRNYGYTF. DNA for the CDR3: TGTGCCAGCAGCGAACGACGGAACTATGGCTACACCTTC.

The chain recombines TRBV25-1 with TRBJ2-5; 7 bases map to TRBD1. V lost 6 bases and J lost 4; bases outside the gene matches: 8. The germline V gene encodes CDR1 MGHDK and CDR2 SYGVNS. The CDR3 runs 14 residues. CDR3 residues: CASRIPGGGETQYF. DNA for the CDR3: TGTGCCAGCAGGATTCCAGGGGGTGGAGAGACCCAGTACTTC.

The V and J genes are TRBV5-1 and TRBJ2-1; TRBD1 is a possible D gene (6 bases). V lost 4 bases and J lost 10, with 18 bases in between. This CDR3 spans 14 amino acids. CDR1 is SGHRS and CDR2 is YFSETQ in the germline V gene. For the CDR3, the DNA is TGCGCCAGCAGCCCCTCCCCCGGGACACCAGAGCAGTTCTTC. Translated, it gives CASSPSPGTPEQFF.

V gene TRBV4-1 combines with J gene TRBJ1-4; D ambiguous. V was clipped by 3 bases and J by 0 bases, with 17 bases between them. The germline V gene encodes CDR1 MGHRA and CDR2 YSYEKL. The CDR3 is 18 amino acids. Here the CDR3 DNA reads TGCGCCAGCAGCCACCCTGCCGGACGGCTTGCAACTAATGAAAAACTGTTTTTT. As protein: CASSHPAGRLATNEKLFF.

The rearrangement links TRBV28 to TRBJ2-2; the D is unclear. Trimming cost V 5 bases and J 5 bases, with 12 bases left between them. Per the germline V gene, CDR1 is MDHEN and CDR2 is SYDVKM. The length of the CDR3 is 14 residues. The CDR3 DNA reads as TGTGCCAGCAGTGCGACTGGCAGGACCGGGGAGCTGTTTTTT. Translation: CASSATGRTGELFF.

The chain employs TRBV6-1 and TRBJ1-2; D is possibly TRBD1 (5 bases). Trimming cost V 2 bases and J 4 bases, with 17 bases left between them. Germline CDR1 MNHNS, CDR2 SASEGT. This CDR3 is 16 amino acids long. DNA of the CDR3: TGTGCCAGCAGTGAAAGGGGAAGGGCCGTGGGCTATGGCTACACCTTC. This codes for CASSERGRAVGYGYTF.

The chain uses TRBV10-1 and TRBJ2-1; D gene uncertain. CDR3 length: 15 residues. Germline V gene data show CDR1 as WNHNN and CDR2 as SYGVQD (reference sequence). V was cut by 2 bases and J by 0 bases, with 8 bases left in between. The CDR3 sequence is CASSEGVNSYNEQFF. DNA for the CDR3: TGCGCCAGCAGTGAGGGGGTAAACTCCTACAATGAGCAGTTCTTC.